One and the same sample provided the 4 T cell receptor beta chains below, sequenced in a study of CD8 T cells in ankylosing spondylitis. One entry per CDR3 protein, called by TCRdb with MiXCR from the 5' RACE reads. The sample shows approximately 150,000 distinct CDR3 sequences, approximately 32% of them seen only once. Sequencing was carried out using synovial fluid, either unsorted or a sorted T cell fraction (not recorded which). Receptors were obtained from a male donor with ankylosing spondylitis.

In its sample, this clonotype was seen many times. The chain combines TRBV24-1 with TRBJ2-2; D gene unclear. Germline V gene lookup returns CDR1 KGHDR and CDR2 SFDVKD. The CDR3 has 13 residues. The germline V and J ends were trimmed by 4 bases and 8 bases, with 10 bases remaining between them. The CDR3 loop is CATSDEVRGELFF. The CDR3 DNA reads as TGTGCCACCAGTGACGAAGTTAGAGGGGAGCTGTTTTTT.

The CDR3 is CSAWTSGSVTDTQYF. The CDR3 DNA reads as TGCAGTGCTTGGACTAGCGGGAGCGTGACAGATACGCAGTATTTT. The genes are TRBV20-1 and TRBJ2-3; TRBD2 agrees at 13 bases. V trimming: 5 bases; J trimming: 3 bases; junction bases outside the gene matches: 5. Germline CDR1 DFQATT, CDR2 SNEGSKA (reference sequence). The CDR3 is 15 amino acids.

This clonotype was detected a few times. The CDR3 region has the DNA TGTGCCAGCAGCGAGGGGGGGACCTATAACTATGAGCAGTTCTTC. Encoded protein: CASSEGGTYNYEQFF. The chain employs TRBV9 and TRBJ2-1; D is possibly TRBD2 (7 bases). Germline CDR1 and CDR2: SGDLS and YYNGEE. The V gene lost 3 bases and the J gene lost 8 bases, with 18 bases spanning the gap. CDR3 size: 15 residues.

This clonotype turned up a few times. J is TRBJ1-5 and V is TRBV20-1; no clear D. CDR1 DFQATT and CDR2 SNEGSKA come from the germline V gene (reference sequence). The CDR3 length is 12 residues. V was pared by 7 bases and J by 2 bases, with 9 bases between. Here the CDR3 reads CSGAAGNQPQHF. DNA for the CDR3: TGCAGTGGGGCGGCGGGCAATCAGCCCCAGCATTTT.